Following are 19 T cell receptor beta chains from one sample sequenced in a study of cytomegalovirus exposure and HLA in healthy donors. 13 Jbeta primers and 60 Vbeta primers were used for the PCR. Repertoires were generated with immunoSEQ multiplex PCR, while TCRdb's copy carries only in-frame clones and drops some. This sample has over 30,000 clones, with about 65% found just once. The sample consisted of PBMCs. These receptors were taken from a man aged 45-60 years in good health and CMV-seropositive.

The CDR3: CASSVVSLHEKLFF. For the CDR3, the DNA is TGTGCCAGCAGTGTAGTGTCCTTGCATGAAAAACTGTTTTTT. This chain links TRBV6-1 with TRBJ1-4; D remains ambiguous. V lost 4 bases, J lost 6 bases, and 12 bases lay in between. There are 14 residues in the CDR3. Germline-derived CDR1 and CDR2 are MNHNS and SASEGT.

This chain links TRBV5-1 with TRBJ1-1, with a possible D match to TRBD1 (5 bases). The CDR3 covers 14 residues. From germline, CDR1 is SGHRS and CDR2 YFSETQ. V was cut by 0 bases and J by 2 bases, with 8 bases left in between. The CDR3, as DNA: TGCGCCAGCAGCTTGGGACAGCCTAACACTGAAGCTTTCTTT. Its protein is CASSLGQPNTEAFF.

This sequence joins TRBV4-1 and TRBJ1-1; 9 bases line up with TRBD1. Germline CDR1 reads MGHRA; CDR2 reads YSYEKL. This CDR3 contains 15 residues. Trimming at V came to 3 bases and at J to 3 bases, leaving 5 bases not matched to a gene. DNA of the CDR3: TGCGCCAGCAGCCACTTATGGACAGGGGACACTGAAGCTTTCTTT. This gives the protein CASSHLWTGDTEAFF.

The chain employs TRBV27 and TRBJ2-1; a weak D match, TRBD1 (6 bases). The CDR3 totals 14 residues. V shed 6 bases and J shed 4 bases, with 13 bases lying between them. Germline CDR1 reads MNHEY; CDR2 reads SMNVEV (reference sequence). For the CDR3, the DNA is TGTGCCAGCAGCAACAGGGCGTCGTACAATGAGCAGTTCTTC. Translated, it gives CASSNRASYNEQFF.

A word on this clone: Other nucleotide sequences in the sample specify the same CDR3. The chain links TRBV28 to TRBJ1-2; 7 bases match TRBD1. The V segment lost 6 bases and the J segment 4 bases; nucleotides outside the gene matches: 5. CDR1 is MDHEN and CDR2 is SYDVKM in the germline V gene. The CDR3 runs 13 residues. The CDR3 region is CASSLQGSYGYTF. As DNA, the CDR3 is TGTGCCAGCAGCCTACAGGGGTCCTATGGCTACACCTTC.

This sequence joins TRBV7-2 and TRBJ2-7; 7 bases align to TRBD2. The ends lost 5 bases at V and 4 bases at J; junction bases unmatched: 8. The CDR3 length is 14 residues. CDR1 SGHTA and CDR2 FQGNSA come from the germline V gene. DNA of the CDR3: TGTGCCAGCAGCCCTAGCGGCAACAGTTACGAGCAGTACTTC. This sequence encodes CASSPSGNSYEQYF.

The chain recombines TRBV27 with TRBJ1-1; D ambiguous. V was trimmed by 0 bases and J by 11 bases, leaving 16 bases between them. CDR1 MNHEY and CDR2 SMNVEV come from the germline V gene (reference sequence). This CDR3 is 14 amino acids long. The CDR3 region is CASSLSRHLSWAFF. The CDR3 region has the DNA TGTGCCAGCAGTTTATCTCGCCATCTAAGCTGGGCTTTCTTT.

J is TRBJ1-2 and V is TRBV9, with D maybe TRBD1 (6 bases). Germline CDR1 is SGDLS and CDR2 is YYNGEE. The CDR3 totals 13 residues. V dropped 4 bases and J dropped 4 bases, with 11 bases sitting between them. This CDR3 is CASSPRTAYGYTF. The DNA of the CDR3 is TGTGCCAGCAGCCCTAGGACAGCCTATGGCTACACCTTC.

V usage is TRBV7-9 and J usage is TRBJ1-5; 11 nucleotides agree with TRBD1. The CDR3 loop spans 15 amino acids. Germline loops: CDR1 SEHNR, CDR2 FQNEAQ (reference sequence). The V segment lost 6 bases and the J segment 5 bases; nucleotides outside the gene matches: 6. The CDR3 protein is CASSFGQGAHQPQHF. The DNA of the CDR3 is TGTGCCAGCAGTTTCGGACAGGGGGCCCATCAGCCCCAGCATTTT.

This sequence joins TRBV6-1 and TRBJ1-1, with D possibly TRBD1 on 5 matching bases. Per germline, CDR1 MNHNS and CDR2 SASEGT. The CDR3 is made up of 14 amino acids. Between the trimmed V and J ends, which lost 1 base and 0 bases, there was a span of 6 bases. DNA of the CDR3: TGTGCCAGCAGTGAAGTAGGGGTGAACACTGAAGCTTTCTTT. Protein sequence: CASSEVGVNTEAFF.

The V gene is TRBV4-1, the J gene TRBJ2-3, with 7 bases lining up with TRBD2. Per the germline V gene, CDR1 is MGHRA and CDR2 is YSYEKL. There are 17 residues in the CDR3. Unmatched junction bases numbered 11, after V lost 2 bases and J lost 3 bases. The CDR3 region is CASSQTTSLGGTDTQYF. For the CDR3, the DNA is TGCGCCAGCAGCCAAACGACTAGCCTCGGGGGAACAGATACGCAGTATTTT.

In DNA, the CDR3 is TGTGCCAGCAGAACGGGACAGCGGTCTTCACCCCTCCACTTT. Protein: CASRTGQRSSPLHF. The chain has TRBV6-5 and TRBJ1-6, with 7 bases identical to TRBD1. CDR1 MNHEY and CDR2 SVGAGI come from the germline V gene. The junction had 8 bases not matched to a gene; V was cut back by 6 bases and J by 9 bases. This CDR3 region has 14 residues.

This chain links TRBV30 with TRBJ2-5; no clear D gene. CDR1 and CDR2 from the germline V gene are GTSNPN and SVGIG (reference sequence). This CDR3 has 14 residues. The V and J ends lost 0 bases and 2 bases respectively, with 10 bases between them. DNA for the CDR3: TGTGCCTGGAGTGTGTCGCAGGAACAAGAGACCCAGTACTTC. It translates to CAWSVSQEQETQYF.

The chain is built from TRBV4-3 and TRBJ2-7, with D possibly matching TRBD2 (5 bases). This CDR3 spans 14 amino acids. V dropped 4 bases and J dropped 3 bases, with 13 bases sitting between them. The germline V gene has CDR1 LGHNA and CDR2 YSLEER. The CDR3 spells CASSPFQGSYEQYF. CDR3 nucleotide sequence: TGCGCCAGCAGCCCATTCCAAGGGAGCTACGAGCAGTACTTC.

This rearrangement joins TRBV9 to TRBJ1-3, with D unclear. This CDR3 has 13 amino acids. CDR1 is SGDLS, CDR2 YYNGEE, per germline. The V and J ends lost 2 bases and 2 bases respectively, with 5 bases between them. The DNA for the CDR3 is TGTGCCAGCAGCGTTGGGCCTGGAAACACCATATATTTT. Its translation: CASSVGPGNTIYF.

This clone was counted a few times. The DNA for the CDR3 is TGTGCCAGCAGCCCGCCGCCGGACAGGGGGAATGGCTACACCTTC. It encodes CASSPPPDRGNGYTF. The chain carries TRBV7-9 and TRBJ1-2, with 10 nucleotides matching TRBD1. This CDR3 is built from 15 residues. CDR1 SEHNR and CDR2 FQNEAQ come from the germline V gene (reference sequence). With V trimmed by 5 bases and J by 6 bases, 9 bases remained unmatched.

This clone ranks as medium-sized. The chain joins TRBV7-2 to TRBJ2-1, with D unresolved. Between the trimmed V and J ends, which lost 5 bases and 11 bases, there was a span of 19 bases. The CDR3 totals 14 residues. CDR1 SGHTA and CDR2 FQGNSA come from the germline V gene. CDR3 residues: CASSARDPGGKQFF. CDR3 bases: TGTGCCAGCAGCGCTAGAGACCCCGGCGGTAAGCAGTTCTTC. Filled out from reference TRBV7-2 and TRBJ2-1, the complete variable domain reads GAGVSQSPSNKVTEKGKDVELRCDPISGHTALYWYRQSLGQGLEFLIYFQGNSAPDKSGLPSDRFSAERTGGSVSTLTIQRTQQEDSAVYLCASSARDPGGKQFFGPGTRLTVL.

The V and J genes are TRBV6-5 and TRBJ2-7, with D possibly matching TRBD2 (5 bases). The germline CDR1 and CDR2 sequences are MNHEY and SVGAGI. The CDR3 has 12 residues. Trimming pared 10 bases from V and 0 bases from J, leaving 10 bases between. The DNA for the CDR3 is TGTGCCACTGCTGGGAGCTCCTACGAGCAGTACTTC. Translating it yields CATAGSSYEQYF.

The V call is TRBV11-2, the J call TRBJ2-5; D call uncertain. Trimming took 4 bases from V and 0 from J, leaving 12 bases between them. Germline values: CDR1 SGHAT, CDR2 FQNNGV. The CDR3 length is 15 residues. The CDR3 DNA reads TGTGCCAGCAGCTCTTTCGTACGGGACCAAGAGACCCAGTACTTC. Translated: CASSSFVRDQETQYF.